The clone carrying this T cell receptor beta chain occurred many times. These data come from a study of T cells in Graves' hyperthyroidism and ophthalmopathy. RNA transcripts were the template for amplifying TCR beta CDR3 regions. The HTBI primer set was used in a first-round RT-PCR of the TCR CDR3. In TCRdb, the multiplex PCR reads were re-called with MiXCR into one record per CDR3 protein. The table shows hundreds of thousands of distinct CDR3 sequences, with about 13% occurring only once. Specimen: blood. The clonotype originates from a young woman with Graves' hyperthyroidism.

The CDR3 nucleotides are TGTGCCAGCAGTAGACCGGACAGTCCTTACGAGCAGTACTTC. This sequence encodes CASSRPDSPYEQYF. The chain employs TRBV28 and TRBJ2-7, with a weak D call TRBD1 (6 bases). Germline V CDR1 and CDR2: MDHEN, SYDVKM. This CDR3 has 14 residues. V was trimmed by 5 bases and J by 4 bases, leaving 15 bases between them.